The 11 T cell receptor beta chains in this list originate from one sample, sequenced in a study of control samples from healthy donors and cancer patients. Method: immunoSEQ multiplex PCR; TCRdb's copy keeps in-frame clones and lacks some. The sample has approximately 13,000 clones, 85% to 95% seen once. Material for sequencing was PBMCs. These receptors originate from a man older than 75 with lung cancer.

The genes are TRBV28 and TRBJ1-2; 7 bases match TRBD1. J gave up 4 bases and V 6 bases, and 5 bases lay outside the gene matches. This CDR3 is built from 13 residues. Germline V gene sequence: CDR1 MDHEN, CDR2 SYDVKM. Here the CDR3 reads CASSDRVTYGYTF. The DNA of the CDR3 is TGTGCCAGCAGCGACAGGGTGACCTATGGCTACACCTTC.

V is TRBV2 and J is TRBJ1-1; D uncertain. Trimming left V 8 bases short and J 4 bases short, with 14 bases between. Per germline, CDR1 SNHLY and CDR2 FYNNEI. This CDR3 has 13 residues. The chain's CDR3 is CASVQGISTEAFF. The CDR3 DNA follows: TGTGCCAGCGTTCAAGGGATTTCCACTGAAGCTTTCTTT.

The chain links TRBV5-1 to TRBJ1-4; no firm D call. CDR1 and CDR2 from the germline V gene are SGHRS and YFSETQ. V was clipped by 1 base and J by 2 bases, with 0 bases between them. This CDR3 is built from 12 residues. The CDR3 reads CASSLTNEKLFF. The CDR3 nucleotides read TGCGCCAGCAGCTTGACTAATGAAAAACTGTTTTTT.

In DNA, the CDR3 is TGTGCCAGCAGCCAAGCCCGGACAGGGGCGGGAGAAAAACTGTTTTTT. Encoded protein: CASSQARTGAGEKLFF. The chain couples TRBV14 to TRBJ1-4; 9 bases map to TRBD1. V trimming: 1 base; J trimming: 8 bases; junction bases outside the gene matches: 8. CDR1 is SGHDN, CDR2 FVKESK, per germline. The CDR3 covers 16 residues.

The chain recombines TRBV5-1 with TRBJ1-4, with TRBD1 matching over 9 bases. V lost 4 bases and J lost 6; bases outside the gene matches: 10. The germline V gene encodes CDR1 SGHRS and CDR2 YFSETQ. This CDR3 comprises 16 residues. The CDR3 here is CASSVAAGTGYEKLFF. CDR3 in DNA: TGCGCCAGCAGCGTCGCCGCCGGGACAGGGTATGAAAAACTGTTTTTT. Based on the CDR3 plus reference TRBV5-1 and TRBJ1-4, the full variable domain is KAGVTQTPRYLIKTRGQQVTLSCSPISGHRSVSWYQQTPGQGLQFLFEYFSETQRNKGNFPGRFSGRQFSNSRSEMNVSTLELGDSALYLCASSVAAGTGYEKLFFGSGTQLSVL.

This rearrangement joins TRBV2 to TRBJ1-2; TRBD1 is a possible D gene (5 bases). V shed 2 bases and J shed 4 bases, with 11 bases lying between them. Germline V lookup: CDR1 SNHLY, CDR2 FYNNEI. The CDR3 length is 14 residues. The CDR3 nucleotides read TGTGCCAGCAGTGAACATGGGGGGGGCTATGGCTACACCTTC. It is translated as CASSEHGGGYGYTF.

This rearrangement joins TRBV3-1 (or the pseudogene TRBV3-2) to TRBJ2-6, with D possibly matching TRBD2 (6 bases). The CDR3 extends over 21 amino acids. Germline V gene sequence: CDR1 LGHDT, CDR2 YNNKEL (reference sequence). Trimming cost V 4 bases and J 1 base, with 26 bases left between them. In nucleotides, the CDR3 is TGTGCCAGCAGCCTAAGAATAGGCAGCCTCCCAGGAGGGTCTGGGGCCAACGTCCTGACTTTC. This translates into CASSLRIGSLPGGSGANVLTF.

This clone appeared a single time. The chain couples TRBV13 to TRBJ1-2; no definite D call. The CDR3 length is 14 residues. V lost 0 bases and J 2 bases, leaving 7 bases between the germline ends. The V gene's germline CDR1 is PRHDT and CDR2 FYEKMQ (reference sequence). CDR3 in DNA: TGTGCCAGCAGCTTAGGGACGGGGAACTATGGCTACACCTTC. Translation: CASSLGTGNYGYTF.

This chain links TRBV5-5 with TRBJ1-5; TRBD1 matches 8 bases. Germline CDR1 SGHKS, CDR2 YYEKEE (reference sequence). V trimming: 3 bases; J trimming: 6 bases; junction bases outside the gene matches: 11. The CDR3 consists of 16 residues. This CDR3 reads CASSSYPPGGGQPQHF. DNA for the CDR3: TGTGCCAGCAGCTCCTACCCCCCAGGGGGCGGTCAGCCCCAGCATTTT.

The CDR3 DNA follows: TGCAGTGCTAAAAGGGAGACTGAAGCTTTCTTT. Translated, it gives CSAKRETEAFF. The chain links TRBV20-1 to TRBJ1-1; D call uncertain. Germline CDR1 is DFQATT and CDR2 is SNEGSKA (reference sequence). Trimming took off 4 bases at V and 5 bases at J, with 8 bases between the two ends. This CDR3 spans 11 amino acids.

The V gene is TRBV29-1, the J gene TRBJ2-5; perhaps TRBD2 as D (7 bases). Per the germline V gene, CDR1 is SQVTM and CDR2 is ANQGSEA. The V end was cut by 3 bases, the J end by 5 bases, with 16 bases between. This CDR3 has 14 amino acids. CDR3 residues: CSVDLTRGGETQYF. DNA for the CDR3: TGCAGCGTTGACCTGACTCGCGGGGGCGAGACCCAGTACTTC.